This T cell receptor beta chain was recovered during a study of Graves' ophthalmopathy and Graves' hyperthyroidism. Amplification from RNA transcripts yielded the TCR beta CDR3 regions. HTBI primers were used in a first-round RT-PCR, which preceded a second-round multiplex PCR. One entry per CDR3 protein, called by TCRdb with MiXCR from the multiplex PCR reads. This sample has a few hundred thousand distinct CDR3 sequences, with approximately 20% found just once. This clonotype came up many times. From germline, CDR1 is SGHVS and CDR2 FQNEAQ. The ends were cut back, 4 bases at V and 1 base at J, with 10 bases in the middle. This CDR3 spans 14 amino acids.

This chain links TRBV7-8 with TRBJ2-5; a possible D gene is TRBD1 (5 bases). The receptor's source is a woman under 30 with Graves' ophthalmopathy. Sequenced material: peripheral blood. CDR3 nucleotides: TGTGCCAGCAGCTCCCAGGGCCGCCAAGAGACCCAGTACTTC. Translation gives CASSSQGRQETQYF.